This section outlines one T cell receptor (beta chain) sequence together with its context. The treatment is: approximately 18 received Ad26.COV2.S at low or high dose, single or two shots; roughly 5 received placebo; per-sample allocation not given. Samples were taken on day 63 after the first vaccine or placebo injection. SARS-CoV-2 spike from the Wuhan strain was encoded by the vaccine, an Ad26 vector. The data derive from a study of Ad26.COV2.S vaccination and SARS-CoV-2 variants. Assay used: immunoSEQ multiplex PCR; TCRdb lists only in-frame clones, some missing. The sample comprises over 400,000 clones, roughly 89% of which are singletons, and about 2.4% rests with the top ten. Trimming removed 3 bases at V and 9 bases at J, with 9 bases between. Germline CDR1 reads SGHTA; CDR2 reads FQGNSA. The CDR3 consists of 13 residues.

The chain uses TRBV7-2 and TRBJ1-6; D remains ambiguous. This specimen was peripheral blood, taken in a trial of Ad26.COV2.S vaccine versus placebo. The clonotype originates from a person aged 18 to 59 who received the Ad26.COV2.S COVID-19 vaccine or a placebo. For the CDR3, the DNA is TGTGCCAGCAGCTTTTCAGGAGGTTCACCCCTCCACTTT. Residues: CASSFSGGSPLHF.